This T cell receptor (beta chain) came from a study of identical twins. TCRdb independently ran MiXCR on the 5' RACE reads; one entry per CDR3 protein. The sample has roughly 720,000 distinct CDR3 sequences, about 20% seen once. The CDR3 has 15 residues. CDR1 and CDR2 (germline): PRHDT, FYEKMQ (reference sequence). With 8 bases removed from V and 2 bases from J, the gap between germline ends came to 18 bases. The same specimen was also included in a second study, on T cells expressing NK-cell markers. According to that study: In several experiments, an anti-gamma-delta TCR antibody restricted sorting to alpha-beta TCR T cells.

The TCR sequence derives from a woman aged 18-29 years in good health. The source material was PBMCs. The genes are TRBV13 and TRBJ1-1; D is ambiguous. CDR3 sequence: CASRDPTAINTEAFF. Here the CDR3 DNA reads TGTGCCAGCCGGGATCCTACGGCGATAAACACTGAAGCTTTCTTT.